The clone carrying this T cell receptor (beta chain) is a singleton in its sample. Antigen specificity is unknown. Germline values: CDR1 MDHEN, CDR2 SYDVKM. V shed 6 bases and J 2 bases; nucleotides not matched to a gene: 7. This CDR3 region has 15 residues. Donors gave about 9.3 milliliters of peripheral blood apiece. The record originates from a study of blood T cells in healthy people across ages. General observations from the study: Greater diversity and more naive CD4+ cells were seen in long-lived donors than in aged donors. Researchers report that TCR beta diversity correlated strongly with naive T cell percentage.

A second PCR of 7 to 11 cycles used a sample-barcoded 5' primer and a J-beta primer mix. TCRdb itself ran the 5' RACE reads through MiXCR, one entry per CDR3 protein. Seen here are roughly 1 million distinct CDR3 sequences, approximately 25% observed once, and the top ten hold around 0.7%. This same sample was also part of a study on T cells of mothers and their children.

Sequenced input: blood. The rearrangement joins TRBV28 to TRBJ2-1; 7 bases fit TRBD2. The receptor's source is a girl between 2 and 10 years old in good health. The CDR3 sequence is CASSALAETYNEQFF. CDR3 bases: TGTGCCAGCAGCGCTCTAGCGGAAACCTACAATGAGCAGTTCTTC.